This T cell receptor (beta chain) stems from a study of CD8 T cells in ankylosing spondylitis listed by TCRdb under 2017. Concerning the study at large: T cell receptor beta repertoires were profiled in healthy donors and ankylosing spondylitis patients so that disease-linked TCR variants could be found. The full study cohort comprised 25 ankylosing spondylitis patients and roughly 110 healthy donors. Samples of peripheral blood were taken, and for ankylosing spondylitis patients, synovial fluid was collected as well. General findings and caveats noted by the study authors: Some of the motif variants had been reported before in the synovial fluid and blood of reactive arthritis patients, a finding that suggests common disease-initiation mechanisms. According to the report, matched synovial fluid samples from ankylosing spondylitis patients were significantly enriched for the disease-linked clones. Blood from ankylosing spondylitis patients appeared to be characterized by a TCR beta motif composed of 7 to 9 highly homologous amino acid variants. The disease-linked clones had a CD8+ phenotype and were found at relatively low frequencies in peripheral blood.

CDR1 DFQATT and CDR2 SNEGSKA were looked up in the germline V gene (reference sequence). There are 17 amino acids in the CDR3, from cysteine to phenylalanine inclusive. The retained sequence is limited to the CDR3, 51 bases, with the frame set at the first base. V loses 5 bases at its end and J loses 6 bases; junction bases beyond the gene matches: 14. The sample holds many counts of this clonotype. Its antigen is unknown. The record has no base qualities; no much larger clone is one base away. Sequencing instrument: Illumina HiSeq 2500. TCR beta libraries were prepared by quantitative 5'-RACE with molecular barcodes. The authors' pipeline ran thus. To identify disease-linked TCR variants, a new computational method was used, one built on a probabilistic model of VDJ rearrangement. TCRdb cleaned the public reads at Q25 with fastp, built clones with MiXCR and kept in-frame beta chains. Identical CDR3 proteins give one entry, which carries the most common genes and DNA. These V and J calls rely on TCRdb rather than the paper's analysis. In all, the sample holds 500,000 or so distinct CDR3 sequences, and roughly 5.3% of those were seen once. Together, the top ten hold 3% to 4% of the sample.

The sample consisted of blood, either unsorted or a sorted T cell fraction (not recorded which). The TCR was taken from a male donor with ankylosing spondylitis. The sequence links TRBV20-1 to TRBJ2-1, and TRBD2 matches 12 of the central bases. This receptor carries the CDR3 CSALDGRLAGEVNEQFF. The nucleotides are TGCAGTGCTCTCGACGGCCGACTAGCGGGAGAGGTCAATGAGCAGTTCTTC.